These 19 T cell receptor beta chains came from one sample sequenced in a study of T cell responses to AZD1222 COVID-19 vaccine. The data were produced by immunoSEQ multiplex PCR, yet TCRdb's version contains in-frame clones alone and is incomplete. This sample has some 190,000 clones, with about nine tenths found just once. Sample: peripheral blood, taken 28 days after the second AZD1222 dose. The receptors derive from an adult who received the AZD1222 COVID-19 vaccine.

The gene calls are TRBV30 and TRBJ1-6; D is unclear. Looked up from germline, CDR1 is GTSNPN and CDR2 is SVGIG (reference sequence). The CDR3 consists of 12 residues. V was trimmed by 2 bases and J by 10 bases, leaving 9 bases between them. For the CDR3, the DNA is TGTGCCTGGAGTTCACGCGGCTCACCCCTCCACTTT. Translating it yields CAWSSRGSPLHF.

This chain links TRBV29-1 with TRBJ2-5, with TRBD1 identical over 8 bases. Per the germline V gene, CDR1 is SQVTM and CDR2 is ANQGSEA. V trimming: 2 bases; J trimming: 5 bases; junction bases outside the gene matches: 7. This CDR3 comprises 14 residues. CDR3 bases: TGCAGCGTTGAAAAGGGCAGGGGGCGGGAGACCCAGTACTTC. Its translation is CSVEKGRGRETQYF.

This clone was observed once. The V and J genes are TRBV7-3 and TRBJ1-1; 9 bases agree with TRBD1. Germline CDR1 SGHTA, CDR2 FQGTGA. This CDR3 is built from 13 residues. V trimming: 4 bases; J trimming: 5 bases; junction bases outside the gene matches: 2. The CDR3 DNA reads TGTGCCAGCAGCTCAGGACAGGGGACTGAAGCTTTCTTT. Amino acid sequence: CASSSGQGTEAFF.

In this sample, this clone turned up a few times. The gene calls are TRBV7-2 and TRBJ2-7; possibly TRBD2 for D (6 bases). Germline CDR1 SGHTA, CDR2 FQGNSA. CDR3 size: 13 residues. V shed 5 bases and J shed 2 bases, with 10 bases lying between them. The CDR3 DNA follows: TGTGCCAGCAGCCTCCGGGAGACCTACGAGCAGTACTTC. Its protein product is CASSLRETYEQYF.

The chain's CDR3 is CASSWDRGSYEQYF. CDR3 DNA: TGCGCCAGCAGCTGGGACAGAGGCTCCTACGAGCAGTACTTC. The J gene is TRBJ2-7, the V gene TRBV5-1; 7 bases are shared with TRBD1. CDR1 and CDR2 from the germline V gene are SGHRS and YFSETQ. Trimming removed 3 bases from V and 0 bases from J; junction bases left unmatched: 3. This CDR3 is built from 14 residues.

The chain combines TRBV7-9 with TRBJ2-7; D is undetermined. Trimming cost V 5 bases and J 0 bases, with 11 bases left between them. CDR1 is SEHNR, CDR2 FQNEAQ, per germline (reference sequence). The CDR3 is 14 amino acids. This CDR3 reads CASSINKGSYEQYF. The CDR3 coding sequence is TGTGCCAGCAGCATCAACAAGGGCTCCTACGAGCAGTACTTC.

The rearrangement uses TRBV2 and TRBJ2-7; D is unresolved. The CDR3 covers 13 residues. V was shortened by 5 bases and J by 5 bases, with 13 bases between the two germline ends. CDR1 is SNHLY, CDR2 FYNNEI, per germline. CDR3 loop: CASSPNGKHEQYF. The DNA of the CDR3 is TGTGCCAGCAGTCCCAACGGAAAGCACGAGCAGTACTTC.

This chain joins TRBV3-1 (or the pseudogene TRBV3-2) and TRBJ1-6; no firm D call. V dropped 4 bases and J dropped 15 bases, with 19 bases sitting between them. Germline loops: CDR1 LGHDT, CDR2 YNNKEL (reference sequence). This CDR3 has 14 residues. CDR3 protein: CASSLKSNRGHLHF. CDR3 coding DNA: TGTGCCAGCAGCCTCAAAAGCAACCGGGGTCACCTCCACTTT.

V usage is TRBV20-1 and J usage is TRBJ2-1; possible D gene TRBD2, 7 bases. Germline V gives CDR1 DFQATT, CDR2 SNEGSKA (reference sequence). V gave up 3 bases and J gave up 7 bases, with 16 bases separating them. The CDR3 has 14 amino acids. The CDR3 is CSASAGAWSNEQFF. CDR3 DNA sequence: TGCAGTGCTAGTGCGGGGGCCTGGTCGAATGAGCAGTTCTTC.

This chain joins TRBV7-9 and TRBJ2-2; no clear D. V dropped 3 bases and J dropped 4 bases, with 9 bases sitting between them. From germline, CDR1 is SEHNR and CDR2 FQNEAQ (reference sequence). The length of the CDR3 is 14 residues. The CDR3 region has the DNA TGTGCCAGCAGCTTCCTAGACCGCACCGGGGAGCTGTTTTTT. It translates to CASSFLDRTGELFF.

A single count supports this clone. The CDR3 sequence: CASSLKGANTGELFF. The CDR3 coding sequence is TGTGCCAGCAGTTTAAAGGGGGCGAACACCGGGGAGCTGTTTTTT. This chain uses TRBV27 with TRBJ2-2, with D possibly matching TRBD1 (6 bases). Germline CDR1 MNHEY, CDR2 SMNVEV (reference sequence). CDR3 length equals 15 residues. V lost 2 bases and J 0 bases, leaving 7 bases between the germline ends.

The chain recombines TRBV30 with TRBJ2-2, with TRBD2 matching 14 bases. J gave up 4 bases and V 2 bases, and 9 bases lay outside the gene matches. The germline CDR1 and CDR2 sequences are GTSNPN and SVGIG (reference sequence). This CDR3 comprises 18 residues. The CDR3 bases are TGTGCCTGGAGTCGAGGGGGACTAGCGGGAGTGGCCACCGGGGAGCTGTTTTTT. It translates to CAWSRGGLAGVATGELFF.

This clone was seen a handful of times. The V and J genes are TRBV27 and TRBJ1-2; D gene ambiguous. Between the trimmed V and J ends, which lost 9 bases and 3 bases, there was a span of 17 bases. This CDR3 spans 14 amino acids. Germline V lookup: CDR1 MNHEY, CDR2 SMNVEV (reference sequence). The CDR3 nucleotides read TGTGCCAGGGGATCTCAGGTGGATTACTATGGCTACACCTTC. Translation: CARGSQVDYYGYTF.

This clone showed up just once. V and J are TRBV7-9 and TRBJ2-7, with D possibly matching TRBD1 (5 bases). This CDR3 has 13 residues. Germline V CDR1 and CDR2: SEHNR, FQNEAQ (reference sequence). V lost 4 bases to trimming and J lost 6 bases, with 13 bases between them. The CDR3 is CASSYSGKSEQYF. CDR3 nucleotides: TGTGCCAGCAGCTACTCAGGGAAATCCGAGCAGTACTTC.

This chain joins TRBV6-5 and TRBJ1-5; the D is unclear. Germline CDR1 reads MNHEY; CDR2 reads SVGAGI. V was shortened by 2 bases and J by 7 bases, with 15 bases between the two germline ends. The CDR3 sequence is 15 residues long. The CDR3 DNA follows: TGTGCCAGCAGTTACGACGGGAAAGACTTCCAGCCCCAGCATTTT. Translation gives CASSYDGKDFQPQHF.

The DNA of the CDR3 is TGTGCCAGCAGCTTAGTCGCGGCCAATTCACCCCTCCACTTT. It yields the protein CASSLVAANSPLHF. The chain links TRBV11-2 to TRBJ1-6; D gene ambiguous. V lost 1 base and J lost 7, with 8 bases in between. CDR3 length equals 14 residues. Germline CDR1 is SGHAT and CDR2 is FQNNGV. The variable domain in full, with the rest retrieved from reference TRBV11-2 and TRBJ1-6, is EAGVAQSPRYKIIEKRQSVAFWCNPISGHATLYWYQQILGQGPKLLIQFQNNGVVDDSQLPKDRFSAERLKGVDSTLKIQPAKLEDSAVYLCASSLVAANSPLHFGNGTRLTVT.

This clone was seen just once. The chain combines TRBV7-3 with TRBJ1-2; D not resolved. Trimming pared 6 bases from V and 2 bases from J, leaving 10 bases between. CDR1 SGHTA and CDR2 FQGTGA come from the germline V gene. The CDR3 is 13 amino acids. In DNA, the CDR3 is TGTGCCAGCAGTTCTACAGCCAACTATGGCTACACCTTC. It is translated as CASSSTANYGYTF.

The V call is TRBV3-1 (or the pseudogene TRBV3-2), the J call TRBJ2-1, with 8 bases lining up with TRBD2. The CDR3 totals 17 residues. V trimming: 1 base; J trimming: 0 bases; junction bases outside the gene matches: 5. Per germline, CDR1 LGHDT and CDR2 YNNKEL (reference sequence). This chain's CDR3 is CASSQGLARSSYNEQFF. Written as DNA, the CDR3 is TGTGCCAGCAGCCAAGGACTAGCGCGGAGCTCCTACAATGAGCAGTTCTTC.

This clone occurred once. The chain couples TRBV27 to TRBJ1-2, with 9 bases lining up with TRBD1. Germline V gene sequence: CDR1 MNHEY, CDR2 SMNVEV (reference sequence). J lost 5 bases, V lost 6 bases, and 7 bases had no gene match. The CDR3 has 14 amino acids. CDR3: CASSPQGARYGYTF. Written as DNA, the CDR3 is TGTGCCAGCAGCCCACAGGGGGCTCGGTATGGCTACACCTTC.